The 18 T cell receptor beta chains below all came from one sample that was sequenced in a study of T cell repertoires in cytomegalovirus infection. MiXCR was run by TCRdb on the reads, yielding one entry per CDR3 protein. Among some 300,000 distinct CDR3 sequences, about an eighth were seen once, and the ten largest hold around 8.7%. Sequences were obtained from PBMCs. The receptors derive from a human donor in good health (CMV status not recorded). Some clones in this sample may be carry-over from other donors' samples.

This clonotype showed up just a few times. The gene calls are TRBV7-3 and TRBJ2-1; TRBD2 matches 9 bases. Germline trimming cut 3 bases from V and 9 bases from J; bases unmatched to any gene: 6. Germline V gene sequence: CDR1 SGHTA, CDR2 FQGTGA. This CDR3 has 14 residues. Here the CDR3 DNA reads TGTGCCAGCAGCTTGCGGGGGGGCCCATCTGAGCAGTTCTTC. Protein sequence: CASSLRGGPSEQFF.

Many counts were recorded for this clonotype. The chain joins TRBV20-1 to TRBJ2-5, with D possibly being TRBD2 (5 bases). Germline V gives CDR1 DFQATT, CDR2 SNEGSKA (reference sequence). This CDR3 spans 14 amino acids. V lost 0 bases and J lost 2, with 10 bases in between. CDR3 DNA: TGCAGTGCTAGAGAACCGGGGAGACAAGAGACCCAGTACTTC. Amino acid sequence: CSAREPGRQETQYF.

This clonotype has just a few counts. The chain has TRBV29-1 and TRBJ1-5; TRBD1 matches 8 bases. The CDR3 covers 13 residues. The germline V gene encodes CDR1 SQVTM and CDR2 ANQGSEA. The V and J ends lost 7 bases and 4 bases, in that order; junction bases with no gene match: 6. This CDR3 reads CSATQGANQPQHF. CDR3 DNA: TGCAGCGCCACTCAGGGGGCGAATCAGCCCCAGCATTTT. The full variable domain, completed using reference TRBV29-1 and TRBJ1-5, is SAVISQKPSRDICQRGTSLTIQCQVDSQVTMMFWYRQQPGQSLTLIATANQGSEATYESGFVIDKFPISRPNLTFSTLTVSNMSPEDSSIYLCSATQGANQPQHFGDGTRLSIL.

This clonotype has just a few counts. The V call is TRBV7-9, the J call TRBJ1-2, with 7 bases that match TRBD1. The junction had 14 bases not matched to a gene; V was cut back by 5 bases and J by 8 bases. The CDR3 totals 15 residues. Per germline, CDR1 SEHNR and CDR2 FQNEAQ (reference sequence). The CDR3 DNA sequence: TGTGCCAGCAGCCCGGACAGGCGTAACCCCTACGGCTACACCTTC. It encodes CASSPDRRNPYGYTF.

This clonotype has a count of ten or more. This chain connects TRBV6-5 to TRBJ1-4, with 11 bases matching TRBD1. The CDR3 has 15 amino acids. Trimming cost V 4 bases and J 6 bases; bases outside gene matches: 4. Germline CDR1 and CDR2: MNHEY and SVGAGI. The CDR3 protein is CASSSDRGHDEKLFF. CDR3 coding DNA: TGTGCCAGCAGTTCGGACAGGGGGCACGATGAAAAACTGTTTTTT.

This clonotype was recorded at least ten times. J is TRBJ1-5 and V is TRBV12-3 or TRBV12-4; possibly TRBD1 for D (6 bases). The CDR3 runs 15 residues. V shed 1 base and J shed 1 base, with 8 bases lying between them. The CDR3 reads CASSLDRVSNQPQHF. CDR3 coding DNA: TGTGCCAGCAGTTTAGACAGGGTCAGCAATCAGCCCCAGCATTTT.

For this clonotype: This may come from a read error, since a much larger clone is one base off. The V call is TRBV7-4, the J call TRBJ2-4; TRBD2 might be the D (6 bases). The germline gives CDR1 SGHVT, CDR2 SQSDAQ. CDR3 length equals 14 residues. The CDR3 bases are TGTGCCAGCAGCGTCCGGGACTCTAAAATCATTCAGTACTTC. Translated: CASSVRDSKIIQYF.

This clonotype was counted ten times or more. V is TRBV28 and J is TRBJ2-1; 11 nucleotides match TRBD2. The CDR3 consists of 15 residues. Trimming cost V 6 bases and J 7 bases; bases outside gene matches: 8. CDR1 and CDR2 from the germline V gene are MDHEN and SYDVKM. This CDR3 reads CASRKGLAEANEQFF. CDR3 nucleotides: TGTGCCAGCAGAAAGGGACTAGCGGAAGCGAATGAGCAGTTCTTC. The variable domain in full, with the rest retrieved from reference TRBV28 and TRBJ2-1, is DVKVTQSSRYLVKRTGEKVFLECVQDMDHENMFWYRQDPGLGLRLIYFSYDVKMKEKGDIPEGYSVSREKKERFSLILESASTNQTSMYLCASRKGLAEANEQFFGPGTRLTVL.

The rearrangement joins TRBV19 to TRBJ2-7, with 13 bases aligning to TRBD2. The germline V gene encodes CDR1 LNHDA and CDR2 SQIVND (reference sequence). Trimming cost V 9 bases and J 5 bases; bases outside gene matches: 1. CDR3 size: 12 residues. In DNA, the CDR3 is TGTGCCAGCGGACTAGCGGGGGACGAGCAGTACTTC. This encodes CASGLAGDEQYF.

This chain connects TRBV20-1 to TRBJ2-3; 10 nucleotides line up with TRBD2. Germline values: CDR1 DFQATT, CDR2 SNEGSKA (reference sequence). This CDR3 has 14 amino acids. V was pared by 5 bases and J by 2 bases, with 4 bases of the junction left unmatched. CDR3 nucleotide sequence: TGCAGTGCTCCCGGGACTAGCGTCACAGATACGCAGTATTTT. Translated: CSAPGTSVTDTQYF.

The V and J genes are TRBV5-6 and TRBJ2-7, with 14 bases matching TRBD2. The V gene end was trimmed by 4 bases and the J gene end by 4 bases; junction bases not matched to a gene: 7. The CDR3 extends over 16 amino acids. Germline V gives CDR1 SGHDT, CDR2 YYEEEE. Here the CDR3 reads CASSNGLAGGWYEQYF. In DNA form, the CDR3 reads TGTGCCAGCAGCAATGGACTAGCGGGAGGTTGGTACGAGCAGTACTTC.

The rearrangement uses TRBV2 and TRBJ2-5; D is unresolved. CDR1 SNHLY and CDR2 FYNNEI come from the germline V gene. Trimming pared 6 bases from V and 9 bases from J, leaving 17 bases between. The CDR3 contains 13 residues. The CDR3 coding sequence is TGTGCCAGCAGCGGGCGTCTGCTTAGGGCCCAGTACTTC. Its translation is CASSGRLLRAQYF.

At least ten counts were recorded for this clonotype. The chain joins TRBV6-1 to TRBJ1-1; D not resolved. Germline lookup yields CDR1 MNHNS and CDR2 SASEGT. V was pared by 8 bases and J by 1 base, with 8 bases between. This CDR3 spans 12 amino acids. The CDR3, as DNA: TGTGCCAGCCGCACCGGGAACACTGAAGCTTTCTTT. It yields the protein CASRTGNTEAFF.

Many counts were recorded for this clonotype. This chain connects TRBV7-2 to TRBJ2-5, with D hard to call. In germline, CDR1 is SGHTA, CDR2 FQGNSA. The CDR3 is 13 residues long. With 5 bases removed from V and 4 bases from J, the gap between germline ends came to 11 bases. CDR3: CASSDIYVETQYF. DNA of the CDR3: TGTGCCAGCAGCGACATTTATGTAGAGACCCAGTACTTC.

Comment on this clonotype: One junction end does not reproduce the germline sequence, and a read error may be involved. CDR3 loop: CASSQHPTDTQYF. The CDR3 region has the DNA TGTGCCAGCAGCCAACACCCGACAGATACGCAGTATTTT. The rearrangement uses TRBV4-1 and TRBJ2-3; D gene ambiguous. The CDR3 loop spans 13 amino acids. Germline values: CDR1 MGHRA, CDR2 YSYEKL.

This clonotype turned up a few times. This sequence joins TRBV11-2 and TRBJ1-1; D not certain. The CDR3 totals 12 residues. Deletions cut 7 bases from V and 4 bases from J, with 10 bases between. Per the germline V gene, CDR1 is SGHAT and CDR2 is FQNNGV. The CDR3 is CASNSRITEAFF. The CDR3 DNA reads as TGTGCCAGCAACTCCCGGATCACTGAAGCTTTCTTT.

At least ten counts were recorded for this clonotype. The rearrangement uses TRBV7-2 and TRBJ2-5, with D possibly matching TRBD1 (6 bases). Germline CDR1 reads SGHTA; CDR2 reads FQGNSA. The CDR3 sequence is 14 residues long. Trimming took 4 bases from V and 5 from J, leaving 14 bases between them. As DNA, the CDR3 is TGTGCCAGCAGCTCAAGTTCGAGGGGGGAGACCCAGTACTTC. Protein: CASSSSSRGETQYF.

Ten or more counts support this clonotype. The V gene is TRBV7-2, the J gene TRBJ2-7; 8 nucleotides agree with TRBD2. CDR3 length: 14 amino acids. Germline V gene lookup returns CDR1 SGHTA and CDR2 FQGNSA. The trim removed 4 bases at V and 2 bases at J, leaving 4 bases unmatched. In DNA, the CDR3 is TGTGCCAGCAGCTCCACTAGCGGACCCTACGAGCAGTACTTC. Translated: CASSSTSGPYEQYF.